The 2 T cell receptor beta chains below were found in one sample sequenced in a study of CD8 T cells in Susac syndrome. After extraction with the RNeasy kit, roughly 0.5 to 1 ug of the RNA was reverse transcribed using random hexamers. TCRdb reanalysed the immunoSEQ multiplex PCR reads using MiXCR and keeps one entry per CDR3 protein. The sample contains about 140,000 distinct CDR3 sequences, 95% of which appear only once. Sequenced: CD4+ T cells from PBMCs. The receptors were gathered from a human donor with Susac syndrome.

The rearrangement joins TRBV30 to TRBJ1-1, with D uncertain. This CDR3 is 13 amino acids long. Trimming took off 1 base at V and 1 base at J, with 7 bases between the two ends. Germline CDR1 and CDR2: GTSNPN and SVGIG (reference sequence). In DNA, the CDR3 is TGTGCCTGGAGTGGATTCAGGAACACTGAAGCTTTCTTT. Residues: CAWSGFRNTEAFF. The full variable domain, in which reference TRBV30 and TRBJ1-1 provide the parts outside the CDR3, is SQTIHQWPATLVQPVGSPLSLECTVEGTSNPNLYWYRQAAGRGLQLLFYSVGIGQISSEVPQNLSASRPQDRQFILSSKKLLLSDSGFYLCAWSGFRNTEAFFGQGTRLTVV.

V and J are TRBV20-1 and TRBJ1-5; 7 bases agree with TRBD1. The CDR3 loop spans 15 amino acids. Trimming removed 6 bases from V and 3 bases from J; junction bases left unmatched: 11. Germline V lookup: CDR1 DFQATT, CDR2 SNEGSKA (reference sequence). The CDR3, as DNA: TGCAGTGCGCCCTCGGCAGGGGGGATCAATCAGCCCCAGCATTTT. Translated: CSAPSAGGINQPQHF.